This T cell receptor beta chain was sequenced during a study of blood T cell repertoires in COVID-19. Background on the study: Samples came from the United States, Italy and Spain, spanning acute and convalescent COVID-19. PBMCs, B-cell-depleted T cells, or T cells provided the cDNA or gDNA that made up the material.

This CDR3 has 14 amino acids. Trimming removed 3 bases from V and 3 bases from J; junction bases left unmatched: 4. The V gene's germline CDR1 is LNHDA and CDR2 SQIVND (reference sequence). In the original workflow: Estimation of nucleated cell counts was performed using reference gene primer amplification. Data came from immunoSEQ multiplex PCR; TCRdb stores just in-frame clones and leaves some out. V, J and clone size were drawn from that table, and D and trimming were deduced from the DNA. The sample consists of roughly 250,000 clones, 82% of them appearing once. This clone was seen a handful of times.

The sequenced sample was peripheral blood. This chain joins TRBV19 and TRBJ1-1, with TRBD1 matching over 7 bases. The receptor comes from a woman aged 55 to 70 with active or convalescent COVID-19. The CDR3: CASSIPRGYTEAFF. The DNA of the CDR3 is TGTGCCAGTAGTATCCCCAGGGGGTACACTGAAGCTTTCTTT.